What follows are 13 T cell receptor beta chains derived from one specimen sequenced in a study of T cell responses to AZD1222 COVID-19 vaccine. Measured with immunoSEQ multiplex PCR; TCRdb has only the in-frame clones, and not every one. The data contain approximately 110,000 clones, approximately 88% of them singletons. The sample here was peripheral blood, taken on day 0 of AZD1222 vaccination. These receptors all stem from an adult in good health.

The chain combines TRBV6-5 with TRBJ2-2; unclear D gene. Germline loops: CDR1 MNHEY, CDR2 SVGAGI. V was cut by 4 bases and J by 13 bases, with 13 bases left in between. The CDR3 consists of 12 residues. In DNA form, the CDR3 reads TGTGCCAGCAGTTCCCAGTTAGGGTGGCTGTTTTTT. Protein sequence: CASSSQLGWLFF.

V is TRBV9 and J is TRBJ1-1; D is unclear. Germline V CDR1 and CDR2: SGDLS, YYNGEE. The CDR3 runs 12 residues. V lost 5 bases and J 1 base, leaving 6 bases between the germline ends. The CDR3 bases are TGTGCCAGCAGTCCGGGGAACACTGAAGCTTTCTTT. It translates to CASSPGNTEAFF.

V and J are TRBV3-1 (or the pseudogene TRBV3-2) and TRBJ1-2; weak D call: TRBD1 (5 bases). With 1 base removed from V and 8 bases from J, the gap between germline ends came to 8 bases. This CDR3 comprises 12 residues. Germline V lookup: CDR1 LGHDT, CDR2 YNNKEL (reference sequence). The CDR3 is CASSQGGRGYTF. CDR3 bases: TGTGCCAGCAGCCAAGGGGGGAGAGGCTACACCTTC.

V and J are TRBV7-9 and TRBJ2-4; 9 nucleotides agree with TRBD1. CDR1 SEHNR and CDR2 FQNEAQ come from the germline V gene (reference sequence). The CDR3 has 16 amino acids. V trimming: 5 bases; J trimming: 6 bases; junction bases outside the gene matches: 11. The CDR3 DNA follows: TGTGCCAGCAGCCCACGGACTCCGGGACAGGGAAACATTCAGTACTTC. It specifies CASSPRTPGQGNIQYF.

The genes are TRBV2 and TRBJ2-7; possible D gene TRBD1, 6 bases. V gave up 6 bases and J gave up 3 bases, with 21 bases separating them. The CDR3 runs 16 residues. Germline V lookup: CDR1 SNHLY, CDR2 FYNNEI. The CDR3 DNA reads as TGTGCCAGCAGCGTTAAACCGGGCCTAGGGGGCTACGAGCAGTACTTC. It translates to CASSVKPGLGGYEQYF.

This chain uses TRBV10-1 with TRBJ2-4; TRBD2 agrees at 14 bases. CDR1 and CDR2 (germline): WNHNN, SYGVQD (reference sequence). V trimming: 0 bases; J trimming: 1 base; junction bases outside the gene matches: 5. The CDR3 consists of 19 residues. CDR3 region: CASSESTTSGRAAKNIQYF. For the CDR3, the DNA is TGCGCCAGCAGTGAGTCCACGACTAGCGGGAGGGCGGCCAAAAACATTCAGTACTTC.

The chain joins TRBV2 to TRBJ1-4; D is undetermined. Germline CDR1 is SNHLY and CDR2 is FYNNEI. V lost 6 bases and J 11 bases, leaving 10 bases between the germline ends. The CDR3 extends over 11 amino acids. The CDR3 DNA sequence: TGTGCCAGCAGCCCCCTTAGCAAACTGTTTTTT. It codes for CASSPLSKLFF.

The chain is built from TRBV12-3 or TRBV12-4 and TRBJ1-2, with unresolved D. The V end lost 6 bases, the J end lost 2 bases, and 10 bases lay between the germline ends. The CDR3 runs to 13 residues. The CDR3 is CASSAGLNYGYTF. In nucleotides, the CDR3 is TGTGCCAGCAGCGCCGGACTAAACTATGGCTACACCTTC.

CDR3 residues: CASSTGVGGELFF. As DNA, the CDR3 is TGTGCCAGCAGTACAGGGGTGGGCGGGGAGCTGTTTTTT. J is TRBJ2-2 and V is TRBV2, with 7 bases fitting TRBD1. The CDR3 totals 13 residues. The V segment lost 5 bases and the J segment 7 bases; nucleotides outside the gene matches: 4. Germline CDR1 reads SNHLY; CDR2 reads FYNNEI.

This chain joins TRBV6-5 and TRBJ1-2, with TRBD1 matching 7 bases. Germline V gene lookup returns CDR1 MNHEY and CDR2 SVGAGI. CDR3 length: 13 amino acids. Germline trimming cut 6 bases from V and 6 bases from J; bases unmatched to any gene: 7. CDR3 in DNA: TGTGCCAGCAGACCCGGGACAGACAATGGCTACACCTTC. Translating gives CASRPGTDNGYTF.

The V call is TRBV7-2, the J call TRBJ1-1; D gene uncertain. V lost 5 bases, J lost 2 bases, and 9 bases lay in between. Germline V gene sequence: CDR1 SGHTA, CDR2 FQGNSA. This CDR3 region has 13 residues. This chain's CDR3 is CASSLYTNTEAFF. CDR3 DNA: TGTGCCAGCAGCCTTTACACCAACACTGAAGCTTTCTTT.

This rearrangement joins TRBV2 to TRBJ1-1, with D possibly being TRBD1 (5 bases). The ends were cut back, 8 bases at V and 1 base at J, with 14 bases in the middle. CDR1 SNHLY and CDR2 FYNNEI come from the germline V gene. The CDR3 sequence is 14 residues long. CDR3 protein: CASFKGQGNTEAFF. CDR3 sequence (DNA): TGTGCCAGCTTCAAGGGGCAGGGGAACACTGAAGCTTTCTTT.

The sample holds one count of this clone. This rearrangement joins TRBV7-2 to TRBJ2-1, with no clear D. Germline CDR1 and CDR2: SGHTA and FQGNSA. The CDR3 is 15 residues long. With 4 bases removed from V and 3 bases from J, the gap between germline ends came to 13 bases. DNA of the CDR3: TGTGCCAGCAGCTCCGGAGTGGGTGTCTACAATGAGCAGTTCTTC. This gives the protein CASSSGVGVYNEQFF.